The T cell receptor beta chain under discussion was sequenced for a study of T-cell reconstitution after alpha-beta-depleted transplantation in children. The CDR3 contains 16 residues. Losses at the gene ends were 6 bases for V and 6 bases for J; bases not matched to a gene: 10. Preparation of the TCRbeta library used unique molecular identifiers. Via MiXCR, TCRdb re-called the PCR reads, giving one row per CDR3 protein. The sample records over 550,000 distinct CDR3 sequences, approximately 10% being singletons. Sequencing was performed on PBMCs from the stem cell graft donor, taken from the stem cell graft. The sequence came from a human donor who donated a stem cell graft to a child with acute myeloid leukemia. The rearrangement joins TRBV12-3 or TRBV12-4 to TRBJ2-2, with 10 positions matching TRBD2. As DNA, the CDR3 is TGTGCCAGCAGAACCAGCGGGAGGGCCTACGCCGGGGAGCTGTTTTTT. This gives the protein CASRTSGRAYAGELFF.